This entry lists 8 T cell receptor beta chains sequenced from one sample in a study of blood T cell repertoires in COVID-19 (TCRdb year 2020). Libraries were built with the immunoSEQ multiplex PCR assay. As stored in TCRdb, this immuneACCESS dataset retains in-frame rearrangements with V and J assigned. A fraction of the clones does not appear; measured against another copy, unresolved V genes explain less than half of the discrepancy, and the remainder lacks a known reason. The sample profile shows fewer than 70,000 clones; 85% to 90% of them were found once. 8.2% of the sample goes to the ten largest clones. The sequencing sample was made of peripheral blood. Source of these receptors: a man aged 50-59 years with active COVID-19.

The gene calls are TRBV7-9 and TRBJ2-3; the match to TRBD2 covers 7 bases. The CDR3 is made up of 12 amino acids. The V gene end was trimmed by 6 bases and the J gene end by 7 bases; junction bases not matched to a gene: 4. CDR1 is SEHNR and CDR2 is FQNEAQ in the germline V gene (reference sequence). As DNA, the CDR3 is TGTGCCAGCAGTTCGGGGGGTAATACGCAGTATTTT. Translated: CASSSGGNTQYF.

This clone was observed a handful of times. This chain joins TRBV7-2 and TRBJ1-1; TRBD1 aligns across 8 bases. Germline CDR1 is SGHTA and CDR2 is FQGNSA. The CDR3 consists of 15 residues. Germline trimming cut 4 bases from V and 1 base from J; bases unmatched to any gene: 5. The CDR3 loop reads CASSSRTGWNTEAFF. The CDR3 bases are TGTGCCAGCAGCTCCAGGACAGGGTGGAACACTGAAGCTTTCTTT.

The gene calls are TRBV4-1 and TRBJ2-1, with D maybe TRBD1 (5 bases). Germline CDR1 is MGHRA and CDR2 is YSYEKL. V dropped 4 bases and J dropped 5 bases, with 12 bases sitting between them. The CDR3 is made up of 14 amino acids. The CDR3 DNA is TGCGCCAGCAGCCCTTATCAGGGAAACAATGAGCAGTTCTTC. Encoded protein: CASSPYQGNNEQFF.

This clone was observed a few times. This chain connects TRBV5-5 to TRBJ2-7, with D unresolved. CDR3 length: 13 amino acids. V lost 5 bases and J 1 base, leaving 10 bases between the germline ends. The germline V gene encodes CDR1 SGHKS and CDR2 YYEKEE (reference sequence). CDR3 sequence reads: CASSRWSSYEQYF. The CDR3 DNA follows: TGTGCCAGCAGTCGGTGGTCGTCCTACGAGCAGTACTTC.

The chain carries TRBV30 and TRBJ2-5; TRBD2 might be the D (7 bases). This CDR3 has 12 residues. Trimming pared 3 bases from V and 5 bases from J, leaving 10 bases between. Germline-derived CDR1 and CDR2 are GTSNPN and SVGIG (reference sequence). The CDR3 reads CAWRGGLETQYF. For the CDR3, the DNA is TGTGCCTGGAGGGGGGGGCTGGAGACCCAGTACTTC.

The rearrangement links TRBV12-3 or TRBV12-4 to TRBJ1-2; D remains unclear. Trimming pared 3 bases from V and 8 bases from J, leaving 10 bases between. The CDR3 consists of 12 residues. CDR3 residues: CASSFLLRGYTF. The CDR3 DNA reads as TGTGCCAGCAGTTTTCTACTTCGAGGCTACACCTTC.

The rearrangement joins TRBV4-1 to TRBJ1-1; 9 positions agree with TRBD1. The junction had 7 bases not matched to a gene; V was cut back by 9 bases and J by 5 bases. CDR1 and CDR2 from the germline V gene are MGHRA and YSYEKL. This CDR3 contains 13 residues. The DNA for the CDR3 is TGCGCCAGTGGGGGGACAGGGTTGACTGAAGCTTTCTTT. This translates into CASGGTGLTEAFF.

Comment on this clone: The DNA is left out, because the CDR3 cannot be placed on it with certainty; the CDR3 is given as TCRdb lists it. This chain joins TRBV6-5 and TRBJ2-1; TRBD1 is taken as the D call from the table, unchecked against the DNA. CDR1 is MNHEY, CDR2 SVGAGI, per germline. A total of 15 residues make up the CDR3, ends included. The CDR3: CASSSSGQGRNEQFF.